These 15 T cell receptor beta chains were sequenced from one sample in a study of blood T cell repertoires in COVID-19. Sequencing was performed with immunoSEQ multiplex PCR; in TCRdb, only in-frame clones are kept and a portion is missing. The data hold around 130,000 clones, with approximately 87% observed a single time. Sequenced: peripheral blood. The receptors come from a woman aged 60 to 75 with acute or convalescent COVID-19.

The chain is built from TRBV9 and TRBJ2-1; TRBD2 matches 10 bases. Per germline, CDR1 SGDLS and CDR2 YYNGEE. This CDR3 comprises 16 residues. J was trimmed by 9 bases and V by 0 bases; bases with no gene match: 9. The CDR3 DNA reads TGTGCCAGCAGCGTAGCGTGGGCTAGCGGGAGAGTTGAGCAGTTCTTC. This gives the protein CASSVAWASGRVEQFF.

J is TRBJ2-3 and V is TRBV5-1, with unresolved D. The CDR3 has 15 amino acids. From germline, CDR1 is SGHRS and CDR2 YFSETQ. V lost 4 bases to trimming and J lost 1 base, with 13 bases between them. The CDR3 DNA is TGCGCCAGCAGCCTGGATGGCTCCCGCACAGATACGCAGTATTTT. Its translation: CASSLDGSRTDTQYF.

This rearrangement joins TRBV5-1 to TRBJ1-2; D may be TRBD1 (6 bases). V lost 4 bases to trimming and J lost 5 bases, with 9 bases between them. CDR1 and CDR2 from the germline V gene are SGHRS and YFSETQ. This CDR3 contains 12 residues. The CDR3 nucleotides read TGCGCCAGCAGCCCGCAGGGGTATGGCTACACCTTC. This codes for CASSPQGYGYTF.

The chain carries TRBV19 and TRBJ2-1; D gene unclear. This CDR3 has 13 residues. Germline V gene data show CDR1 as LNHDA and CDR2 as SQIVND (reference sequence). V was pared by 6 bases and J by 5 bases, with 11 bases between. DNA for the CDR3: TGTGCCAGTAGATTAACCAGGAACAATGAGCAGTTCTTC. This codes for CASRLTRNNEQFF.

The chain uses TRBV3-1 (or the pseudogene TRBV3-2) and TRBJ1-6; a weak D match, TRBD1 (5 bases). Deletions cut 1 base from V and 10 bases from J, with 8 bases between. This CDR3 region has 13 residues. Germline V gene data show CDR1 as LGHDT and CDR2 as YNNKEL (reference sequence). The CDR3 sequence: CASSQGRGSPLHF. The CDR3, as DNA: TGTGCCAGCAGCCAAGGCCGGGGGTCACCCCTCCACTTT.

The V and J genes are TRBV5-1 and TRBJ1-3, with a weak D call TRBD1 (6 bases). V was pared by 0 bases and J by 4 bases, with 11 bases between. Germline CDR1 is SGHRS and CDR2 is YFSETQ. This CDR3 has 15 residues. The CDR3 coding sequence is TGCGCCAGCAGCTTGGACGGGGGGCAAGGAAACACCATATATTTT. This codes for CASSLDGGQGNTIYF.

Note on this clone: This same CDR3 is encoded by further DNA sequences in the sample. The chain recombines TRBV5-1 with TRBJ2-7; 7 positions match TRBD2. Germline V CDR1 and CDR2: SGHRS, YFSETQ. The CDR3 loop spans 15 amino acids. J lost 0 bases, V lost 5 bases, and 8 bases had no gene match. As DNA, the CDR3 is TGCGCCAGCAGACTGCTAGCGGAAAGCTCCTACGAGCAGTACTTC. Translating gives CASRLLAESSYEQYF.

The chain's CDR3 is CASSQTGTGIPHNEKLFF. In DNA form, the CDR3 reads TGTGCCAGCAGCCAAACTGGGACAGGGATTCCGCATAATGAAAAACTGTTTTTT. The V call is TRBV4-2, the J call TRBJ1-4; 9 bases match TRBD1. After removal of 2 bases from V and 4 bases from J, the junction contained 11 bases not matched to a gene. The CDR3 consists of 18 residues. The germline gives CDR1 LGHNA, CDR2 YNFKEQ.

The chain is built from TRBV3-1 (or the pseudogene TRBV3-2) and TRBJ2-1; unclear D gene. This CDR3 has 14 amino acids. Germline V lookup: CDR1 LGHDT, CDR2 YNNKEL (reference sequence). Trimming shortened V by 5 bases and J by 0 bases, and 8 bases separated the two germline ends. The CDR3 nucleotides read TGTGCCAGCAGCTCCCTAGGCTCCTACAATGAGCAGTTCTTC. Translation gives CASSSLGSYNEQFF.

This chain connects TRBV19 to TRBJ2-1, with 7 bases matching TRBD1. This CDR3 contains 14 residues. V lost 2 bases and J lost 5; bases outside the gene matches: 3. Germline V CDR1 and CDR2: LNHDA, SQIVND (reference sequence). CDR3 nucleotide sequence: TGTGCCAGTAGTATACAGGGGGTTCACAATGAGCAGTTCTTC. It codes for CASSIQGVHNEQFF.

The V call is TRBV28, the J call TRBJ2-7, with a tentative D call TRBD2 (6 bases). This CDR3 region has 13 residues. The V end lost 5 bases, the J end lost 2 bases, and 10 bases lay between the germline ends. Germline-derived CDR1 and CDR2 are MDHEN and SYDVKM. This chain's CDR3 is CASSPTSPYEQYV. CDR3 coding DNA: TGTGCCAGCAGTCCTACTAGCCCCTACGAGCAGTACGTC.

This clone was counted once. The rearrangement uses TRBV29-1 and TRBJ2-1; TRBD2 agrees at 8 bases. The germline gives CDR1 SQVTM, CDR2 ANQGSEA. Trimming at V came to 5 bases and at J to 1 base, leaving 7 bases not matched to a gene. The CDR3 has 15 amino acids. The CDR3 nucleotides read TGCAGCGTTCGGATCCGGGAGGGTTCCTACAATGAGCAGTTCTTC. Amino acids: CSVRIREGSYNEQFF.

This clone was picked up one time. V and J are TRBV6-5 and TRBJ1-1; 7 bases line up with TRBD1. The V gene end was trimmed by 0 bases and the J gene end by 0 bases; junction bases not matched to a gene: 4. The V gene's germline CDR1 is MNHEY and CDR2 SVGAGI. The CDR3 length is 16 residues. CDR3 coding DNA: TGTGCCAGCAGTTACTCGATAGGGACAGTGAACACTGAAGCTTTCTTT. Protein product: CASSYSIGTVNTEAFF.

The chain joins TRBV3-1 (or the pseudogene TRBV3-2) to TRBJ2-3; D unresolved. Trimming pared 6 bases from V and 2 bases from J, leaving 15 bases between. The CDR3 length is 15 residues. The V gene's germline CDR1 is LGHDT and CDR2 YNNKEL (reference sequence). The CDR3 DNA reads TGTGCCAGCAGTTACGAGGATTTCCCCACAGATACGCAGTATTTT. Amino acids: CASSYEDFPTDTQYF.

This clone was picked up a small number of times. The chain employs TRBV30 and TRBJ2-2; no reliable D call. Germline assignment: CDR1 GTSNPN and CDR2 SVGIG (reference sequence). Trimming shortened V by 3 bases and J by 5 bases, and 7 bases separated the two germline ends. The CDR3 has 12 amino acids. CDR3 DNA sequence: TGTGCCTGGAGGCGAGGTACCGGGGAGCTGTTTTTT. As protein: CAWRRGTGELFF.